The 18 T cell receptor delta chains reported below all come from one sample, sequenced in a study of γδ T cells in repeated Plasmodium falciparum infection. TCRdb re-processed the multiplex PCR reads using CATT. The table lists about 48,000 delta-chain clones, 1.5% to 2% of them singletons. Vgamma9/Vdelta2+ and Vdelta2-negative gammadelta T cells were flow-sorted from PBMC for bulk sequencing. Sequences were obtained from gamma-delta T cells from blood. The receptors derive from a pool of human donors (malaria-infected and uninfected, not separated).

A remark on this clone: This could be a read error, since a much larger clone is one nucleotide away. No J gene was assigned, while the V gene was called as TRDV1; the table's D call, TRDD3, has no DNA check behind it. Germline V CDR1 and CDR2: TSWWSYY, QGS. The CDR3 covers 17 residues. In DNA, the CDR3 is TGTGCTCTTGGGGAACTTGGTGCTGGGGGATACACCGATAAGCTCATCTTT. Translating it yields CALGELGAGGYTDKLIF.

Comment on this clone: TCRdb records a much larger clone's protein for this DNA, with a difference at residue 18 that likely arises from a read error; the protein given is the translation of the DNA. The V gene corresponds to TRDV1; no J gene was called; TRDD3 reflects the table's D call only, with no check against the DNA. CDR1 and CDR2 from the germline V gene are TSWWSYY and QGS. This CDR3 is 20 amino acids long. The chain's CDR3 is CALGGAHGLGDTRGADKPIF. The CDR3 DNA follows: TGTGCTCTTGGGGGAGCCCATGGGTTGGGGGATACAAGAGGTGCCGATAAACCCATCTTT.

A remark on this clone: A much larger clone lies one base from this, so it may be a read error. This same CDR3 is encoded by further DNA sequences in the sample. The chain couples TRDV1 to TRDJ1; D might be TRDD3 (6 bases). CDR3 length: 27 residues. The germline CDR1 and CDR2 sequences are TSWWSYY and QGS. CDR3 bases: TGTGCTCTTGGGGAGATGAACGTTCTACATCCAAAGGGTTTCAACTGGGACATAGCAAGTCAGACCGATAAGCTCATCTTT. It is translated as CALGEMNVLHPKGFNWDIASQTDKLIF.

As regards this clone: The protein recorded in TCRdb matches a much larger clone and deviates from this DNA's translation at residue 7, suggesting a read error; the protein here is obtained by translating the DNA. The rearrangement links TRDV1 to TRDJ1, with 9 bases identical to TRDD3. Germline-derived CDR1 and CDR2 are TSWWSYY and QGS. V lost 0 bases to trimming and J lost 0 bases; unmatched junction nucleotides: 5. The CDR3 extends over 17 amino acids. CDR3 sequence (DNA): TGTGCTCTTGGGGAACTCGGGGGGATACATGACACCGATAAACTCATCTTT. Protein product: CALGELGGIHDTDKLIF.

This clone was observed many times. The chain links TRDV1 to TRDJ1; TRDD3 aligns across 11 bases. Germline CDR1 reads TSWWSYY; CDR2 reads QGS. The CDR3 runs 22 residues. Germline trimming cut 3 bases from V and 2 bases from J; bases unmatched to any gene: 23. In DNA, the CDR3 is TGTGCTCTTGGGGATTTATTTCCTATGGGGGGCAATGGGGGATACGGTACCGATAAACTCATCTTT. Its translation is CALGDLFPMGGNGGYGTDKLIF.

As concerns this clone: With a far larger clone one base away, a read error is the likely cause. The same CDR3 also results from other DNA sequences found in this sample. The chain joins TRDV3 to TRDJ1; weak D call: TRDD3 (6 bases). TCRdb lists no J gene, so it was determined here by aligning the DNA to germline. Germline CDR1 and CDR2: TVYSNPD and GDNSRS (reference sequence). Trimming left V 0 bases short and J 0 bases short, with 17 bases between. This CDR3 region has 16 residues. The DNA of the CDR3 is TGTGCCTTTAGTGCGCGACTGTGGGGATACACCGATAAACTCATCTTT. Translated, it gives CAFSARLWGYTDKLIF.

As regards this clone: Translating this DNA gives a protein that differs at residue 19 from the TCRdb one, which belongs to a much larger clone; a read error is likely, and the protein shown is this translation. The V and J genes are TRDV2 and TRDJ1, with 11 bases that match TRDD3. The J gene is absent in TCRdb and was assigned here via DNA matching to germline. Per germline, CDR1 GEAIGNYY and CDR2 EKD. The CDR3 is 22 amino acids. The CDR3 DNA follows: TGTGCCTGTTGGCATCCTACGTCTTCTAGGTCTACTGGGGGATATTTTACCGATAGACTCATCTTT. It encodes CACWHPTSSRSTGGYFTDRLIF.

As regards this clone: It is likely a read error: a sequence one base away is far more abundant. Other DNA sequences of this sample code for an identical CDR3. J is TRDJ1 and V is TRDV1; 12 nucleotides match TRDD3. Because TCRdb records no J gene, it was assigned here through a match of the DNA to germline. CDR3 length: 21 amino acids. CDR1 TSWWSYY and CDR2 QGS come from the germline V gene. This CDR3 reads CALGELPTRTGGYRMGDKLIF. In nucleotides, the CDR3 is TGTGCCCTTGGGGAACTACCTACCCGTACTGGGGGATACCGCATGGGCGATAAACTCATCTTT.

This clone has a handful of counts. TCRdb's entry gives the protein of a much larger clone, which mismatches this DNA's translation at residue 7, likely from a read error; the protein reported here is translated from the DNA. The chain couples TRDV3 to TRDJ1; D gene uncertain. Germline CDR1 is TVYSNPD and CDR2 is GDNSRS (reference sequence). The CDR3 runs 15 residues. Trimming removed 3 bases from V and 2 bases from J, with 19 bases in between. Here the CDR3 reads CALPAGPKGTDKLIF. For the CDR3, the DNA is TGTGCCTTGCCGGCGGGGCCCAAGGGGACCGATAAACTCATCTTT.

This clone came up many times. A far more abundant clone sits one base away, making this likely a read error. Other DNA sequences within the sample encode an identical CDR3. V gene TRDV1 combines with J gene TRDJ1, with 12 bases aligning to TRDD3. Germline lookup yields CDR1 TSWWSYY and CDR2 QGS. V gave up 3 bases and J gave up 2 bases; unmatched junction bases: 31. There are 25 residues in the CDR3. The CDR3 DNA reads as TGTGCTCTTGGGGAGCTAGTAGGGATGTACCGACACGCCCCAGTACTGGGGGATACTACCGATAAACTCATCTTT. Translating gives CALGELVGMYRHAPVLGDTTDKLIF.

The sample holds a few counts of this clone. A far larger clone is one nucleotide away, so this likely arose from a read error. Different DNA sequences within this sample yield the same CDR3. No J gene was named, though the V gene is TRDV1; the table names TRDD3, a call not compared with the DNA. Looked up from germline, CDR1 is TSWWSYY and CDR2 is QGS. This CDR3 contains 19 residues. Here the CDR3 DNA reads TGTGCTCTTGGGGAACCTATGCTCCCCCTGGGGGTCGACACCGATAAGCTCATCTTT. Its protein product is CALGEPMLPLGVDTDKLIF.

Note on this clone: With only one base between it and a far larger clone, this is likely a read error. The rearrangement links TRDV1 to TRDJ3, with D perhaps matching TRDD3 (5 bases). TCRdb carries no J gene annotation; the J gene was assigned here by matching the DNA with germline. Germline V gene lookup returns CDR1 TSWWSYY and CDR2 QGS. The CDR3 contains 17 residues. Here the CDR3 reads CALGENLLSWDTRQMFF. DNA for the CDR3: TGTGCTCTTGGGGAAAACCTCCTCTCCTGGGACACCAGACAGATGTTTTTC.

This clone rates as medium-sized (0.01 to 0.1%). Other nucleotide sequences in the sample specify the same CDR3. The rearrangement links TRDV1 to TRDJ1; 8 positions agree with TRDD2. Trimming took 4 bases from V and 8 from J; bases not matched to a gene: 9. The CDR3 length is 14 residues. Germline values: CDR1 TSWWSYY, CDR2 QGS. The CDR3 loop is CALGATSYRGKLIF. The CDR3 nucleotides read TGTGCTCTTGGGGCCACTTCCTACCGGGGGAAACTCATCTTT.

This clone came up many times. This DNA's translation differs at residue 18 from TCRdb's protein, which comes from a much larger clone; a read error is likely, and the protein shown is translated from the DNA. The chain couples TRDV1 to TRDJ1, with D perhaps being TRDD2 or TRDD3 (7 bases each). V lost 0 bases and J 6 bases, leaving 35 bases between the germline ends. CDR1 and CDR2 (germline): TSWWSYY, QGS. The CDR3 has 22 residues. Here the CDR3 reads CALGELACSYWGTMKRAYKLIF. In DNA form, the CDR3 reads TGTGCTCTTGGGGAACTAGCGTGTTCCTACTGGGGCACTATGAAAAGGGCCTATAAACTCATCTTT.

This clone has only a few counts. It differs at one base from a far larger clone, so likely a read error. Distinct nucleotide sequences in the sample also encode this CDR3. This chain joins TRDV1 and TRDJ1; 13 bases align to TRDD3. Germline matching of the DNA provided the J gene here, since TCRdb leaves it blank. This CDR3 region has 24 residues. The ends lost 3 bases at V and 10 bases at J; junction bases unmatched: 35. Looked up from germline, CDR1 is TSWWSYY and CDR2 is QGS. The CDR3 DNA follows: TGTGCTCTTGGGGAGCTAGTCCCTAGCTATAAGCTAGCATCGACTGGGGGATACGCTTTAACACTCATCTTT. Residues: CALGELVPSYKLASTGGYALTLIF.

Only a few counts were recorded for this clone. A far larger clone lies a single base away; this is likely a read error. This CDR3 is also generated by other DNA sequences in the sample. V gene assignment gives TRDV1, but the J gene was left uncalled; the table's D call, TRDD3, was not checked against the DNA. The CDR3 is 20 residues long. The germline V gene has CDR1 TSWWSYY and CDR2 QGS. This chain's CDR3 is CALGEEGDYVGDTETDKLIF. CDR3 nucleotides: TGTGCTCTTGGGGAAGAAGGCGACTACGTGGGGGATACGGAGACCGATAAGCTCATCTTT.

This clone was seen a few times. This DNA's translation differs at residue 14 from TCRdb's protein, which comes from a much larger clone; a read error is likely, and the protein shown is translated from the DNA. Other nucleotide sequences from this sample produce the same CDR3. The V call is TRDV2, the J call TRDJ3; 11 positions agree with TRDD3. TCRdb carries no J gene annotation; the J gene was assigned here by matching the DNA with germline. The CDR3 has 21 amino acids. The trim removed 1 base at V and 5 bases at J, leaving 15 bases unmatched. Germline values: CDR1 GEAIGNYY, CDR2 EKD. CDR3 residues: CACDTALLIGGYARDTRQMFF. CDR3 DNA: TGTGCCTGTGACACGGCCCTGTTGATTGGGGGATACGCCAGGGACACCCGACAGATGTTTTTC.

This clone was observed a handful of times. The protein that TCRdb holds for this DNA derives from a much larger clone and differs from the translated DNA at residue 6, which likely indicates a read error; the protein shown here is translated from the DNA. This rearrangement joins TRDV2 to TRDJ1; D gene unclear. In the absence of a J gene in TCRdb, the DNA was matched to germline to assign it here. The germline V gene has CDR1 GEAIGNYY and CDR2 EKD. V was pared by 3 bases and J by 9 bases, with 16 bases between. The length of the CDR3 is 13 residues. The CDR3 DNA reads TGTGCCTGTGACGTCCAACGGGTCCCCGAACTCATCTTT. Protein product: CACDVQRVPELIF.